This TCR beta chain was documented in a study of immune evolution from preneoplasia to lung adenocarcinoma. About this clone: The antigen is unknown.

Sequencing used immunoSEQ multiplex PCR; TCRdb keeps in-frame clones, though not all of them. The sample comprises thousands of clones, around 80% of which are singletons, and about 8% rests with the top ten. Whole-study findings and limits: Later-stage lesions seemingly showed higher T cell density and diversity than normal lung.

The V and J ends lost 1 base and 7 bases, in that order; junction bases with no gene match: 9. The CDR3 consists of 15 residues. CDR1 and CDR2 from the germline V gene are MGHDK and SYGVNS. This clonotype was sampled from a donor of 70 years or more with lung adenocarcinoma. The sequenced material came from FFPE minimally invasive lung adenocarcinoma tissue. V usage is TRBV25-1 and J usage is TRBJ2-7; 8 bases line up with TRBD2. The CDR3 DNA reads TGTGCCAGCAGTGAATGGGCCGGGAGGGCCGAAGAGCAGTACTTC. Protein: CASSEWAGRAEEQYF.